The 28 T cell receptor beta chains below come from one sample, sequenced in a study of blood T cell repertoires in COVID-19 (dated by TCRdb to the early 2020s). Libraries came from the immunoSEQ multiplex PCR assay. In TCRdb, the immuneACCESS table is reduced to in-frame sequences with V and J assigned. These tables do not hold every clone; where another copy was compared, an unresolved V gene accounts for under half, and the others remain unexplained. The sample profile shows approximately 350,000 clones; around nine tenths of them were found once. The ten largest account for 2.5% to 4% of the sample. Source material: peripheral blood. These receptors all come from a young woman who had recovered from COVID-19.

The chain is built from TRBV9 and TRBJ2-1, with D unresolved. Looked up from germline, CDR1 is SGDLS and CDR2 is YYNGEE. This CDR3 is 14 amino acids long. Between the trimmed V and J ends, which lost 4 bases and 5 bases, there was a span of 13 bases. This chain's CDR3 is CASSSQDTNNEQFF. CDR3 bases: TGTGCCAGCAGCTCTCAAGACACAAACAATGAGCAGTTCTTC. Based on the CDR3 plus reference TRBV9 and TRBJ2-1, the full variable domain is DSGVTQTPKHLITATGQRVTLRCSPRSGDLSVYWYQQSLDQGLQFLIQYYNGEERAKGNILERFSAQQFPDLHSELNLSSLELGDSALYFCASSSQDTNNEQFFGPGTRLTVL.

In DNA form, the CDR3 reads TGTGCCAGCAGCTCCAGCCGGGACAGGGGTGGCACTGAAGCTTTCTTT. Residues: CASSSSRDRGGTEAFF. The chain recombines TRBV7-2 with TRBJ1-1; 10 positions agree with TRBD1. The trim removed 4 bases at V and 4 bases at J, leaving 9 bases unmatched. The CDR3 consists of 16 residues. Germline lookup yields CDR1 SGHTA and CDR2 FQGNSA.

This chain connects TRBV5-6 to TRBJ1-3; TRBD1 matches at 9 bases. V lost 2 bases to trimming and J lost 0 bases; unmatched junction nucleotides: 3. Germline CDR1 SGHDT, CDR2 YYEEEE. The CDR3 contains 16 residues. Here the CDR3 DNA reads TGTGCCAGCAGCTTCGGGACAGGGCACTCTGGAAACACCATATATTTT. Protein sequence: CASSFGTGHSGNTIYF.

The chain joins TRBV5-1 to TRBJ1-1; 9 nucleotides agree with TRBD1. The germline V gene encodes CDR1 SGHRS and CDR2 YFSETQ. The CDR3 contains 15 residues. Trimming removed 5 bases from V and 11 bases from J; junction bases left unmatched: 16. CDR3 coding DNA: TGCGCCAGCAGTCGATCTACCGGGACAGGGTTGATGGCTTTCTTT. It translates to CASSRSTGTGLMAFF.

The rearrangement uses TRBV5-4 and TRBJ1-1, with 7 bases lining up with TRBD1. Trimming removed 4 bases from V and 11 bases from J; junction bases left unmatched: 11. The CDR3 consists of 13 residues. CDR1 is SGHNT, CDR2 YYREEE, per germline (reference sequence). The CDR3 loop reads CASSPGQYLRAFF. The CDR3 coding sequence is TGTGCCAGCAGCCCGGGACAGTATCTTCGGGCTTTCTTT.

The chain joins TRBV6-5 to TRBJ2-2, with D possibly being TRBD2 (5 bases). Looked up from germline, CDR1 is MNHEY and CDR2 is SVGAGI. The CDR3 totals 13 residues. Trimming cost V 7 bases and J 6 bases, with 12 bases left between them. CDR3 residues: CASTNLASGELFF. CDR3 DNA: TGTGCCAGCACTAACTTAGCGTCCGGGGAGCTGTTTTTT.

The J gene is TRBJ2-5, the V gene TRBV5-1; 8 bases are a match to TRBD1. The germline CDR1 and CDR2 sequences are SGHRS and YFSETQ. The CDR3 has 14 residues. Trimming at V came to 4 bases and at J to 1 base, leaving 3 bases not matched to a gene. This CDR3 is CASSPTGGQETQYF. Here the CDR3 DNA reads TGCGCCAGCAGCCCTACAGGGGGCCAAGAGACCCAGTACTTC. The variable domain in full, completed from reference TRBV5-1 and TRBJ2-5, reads KAGVTQTPRYLIKTRGQQVTLSCSPISGHRSVSWYQQTPGQGLQFLFEYFSETQRNKGNFPGRFSGRQFSNSRSEMNVSTLELGDSALYLCASSPTGGQETQYFGPGTRLLVL.

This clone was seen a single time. The DNA of the CDR3 is TGTGCCAGCAGCTTTGGACAGTTCAATGAGCAGTTCTTC. Translating it yields CASSFGQFNEQFF. The chain uses TRBV11-3 and TRBJ2-1, with TRBD1 as a possible D gene (6 bases). The CDR3 runs 13 residues. Germline CDR1 and CDR2: SGHNT and YENEEA. Deletions cut 3 bases from V and 6 bases from J, with 9 bases between.

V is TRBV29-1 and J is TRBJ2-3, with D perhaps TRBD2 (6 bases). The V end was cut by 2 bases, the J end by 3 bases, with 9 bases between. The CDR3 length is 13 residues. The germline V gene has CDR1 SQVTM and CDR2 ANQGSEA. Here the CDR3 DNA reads TGCAGCGTTGAAAGTGCGGGAACAGATACGCAGTATTTT. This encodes CSVESAGTDTQYF.

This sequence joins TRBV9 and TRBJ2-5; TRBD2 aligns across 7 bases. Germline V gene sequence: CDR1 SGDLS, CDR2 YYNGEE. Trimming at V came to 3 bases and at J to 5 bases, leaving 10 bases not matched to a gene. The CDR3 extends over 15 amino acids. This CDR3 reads CASSALGVGGETQYF. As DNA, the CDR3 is TGTGCCAGCAGCGCACTAGGAGTCGGGGGGGAGACCCAGTACTTC. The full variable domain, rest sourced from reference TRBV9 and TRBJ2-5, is DSGVTQTPKHLITATGQRVTLRCSPRSGDLSVYWYQQSLDQGLQFLIQYYNGEERAKGNILERFSAQQFPDLHSELNLSSLELGDSALYFCASSALGVGGETQYFGPGTRLLVL.

The chain's CDR3 is CASLPASEVPCSYEQYV. The CDR3 DNA reads as TGTGCCAGCCTACCGGCATCGGAGGTCCCATGCTCCTACGAGCAGTACGTC. The chain recombines TRBV27 with TRBJ2-7; maybe TRBD2 (5 bases). V lost 8 bases to trimming and J lost 0 bases, with 23 bases between them. Germline V gene sequence: CDR1 MNHEY, CDR2 SMNVEV (reference sequence). The length of the CDR3 is 17 residues.

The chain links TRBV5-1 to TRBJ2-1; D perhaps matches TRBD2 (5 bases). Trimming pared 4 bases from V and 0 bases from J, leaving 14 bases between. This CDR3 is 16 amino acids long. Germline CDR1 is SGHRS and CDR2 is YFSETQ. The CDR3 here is CASSGIDYSSYNEQFF. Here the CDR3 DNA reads TGCGCCAGCAGCGGGATCGACTACTCCTCCTACAATGAGCAGTTCTTC.

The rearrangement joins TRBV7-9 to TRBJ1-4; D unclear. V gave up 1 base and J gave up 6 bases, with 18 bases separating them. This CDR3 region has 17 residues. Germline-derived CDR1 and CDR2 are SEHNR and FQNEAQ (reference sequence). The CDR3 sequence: CASSLEPAADLDEKLFF. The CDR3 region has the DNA TGTGCCAGCAGCTTAGAGCCAGCGGCCGACTTGGATGAAAAACTGTTTTTT. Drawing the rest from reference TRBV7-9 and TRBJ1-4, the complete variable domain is DTGVSQNPRHKITKRGQNVTFRCDPISEHNRLYWYRQTLGQGPEFLTYFQNEAQLEKSRLLSDRFSAERPKGSFSTLEIQRTEQGDSAMYLCASSLEPAADLDEKLFFGSGTQLSVL.

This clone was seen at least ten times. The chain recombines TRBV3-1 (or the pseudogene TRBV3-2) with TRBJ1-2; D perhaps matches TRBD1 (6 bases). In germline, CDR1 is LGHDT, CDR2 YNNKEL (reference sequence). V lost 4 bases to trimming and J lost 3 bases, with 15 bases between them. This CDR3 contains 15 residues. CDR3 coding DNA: TGTGCCAGCAGCCCCGCAAGGGGGAGGGACTATGGCTACACCTTC. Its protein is CASSPARGRDYGYTF.

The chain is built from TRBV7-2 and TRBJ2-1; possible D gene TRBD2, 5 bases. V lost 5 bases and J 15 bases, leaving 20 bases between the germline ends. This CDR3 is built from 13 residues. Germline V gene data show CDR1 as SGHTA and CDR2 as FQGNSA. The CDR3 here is CASSPRTGYNWFF. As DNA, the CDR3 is TGTGCCAGCAGCCCGAGGACGGGATACAATTGGTTCTTC.

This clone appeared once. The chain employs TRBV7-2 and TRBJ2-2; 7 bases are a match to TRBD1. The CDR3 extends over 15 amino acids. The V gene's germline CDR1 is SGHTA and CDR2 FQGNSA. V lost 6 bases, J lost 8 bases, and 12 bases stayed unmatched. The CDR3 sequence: CASSRTLTGSGELFF. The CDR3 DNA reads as TGTGCCAGCAGTCGTACCTTGACAGGGAGTGGGGAGCTGTTTTTT.

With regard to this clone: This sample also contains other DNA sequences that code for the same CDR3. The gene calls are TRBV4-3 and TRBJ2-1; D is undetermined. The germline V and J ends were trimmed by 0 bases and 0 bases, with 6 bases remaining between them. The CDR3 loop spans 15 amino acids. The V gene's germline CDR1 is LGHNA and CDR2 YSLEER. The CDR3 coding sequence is TGCGCCAGCAGCCAAGACTACAGCTCCTACAATGAGCAGTTCTTC. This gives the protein CASSQDYSSYNEQFF.

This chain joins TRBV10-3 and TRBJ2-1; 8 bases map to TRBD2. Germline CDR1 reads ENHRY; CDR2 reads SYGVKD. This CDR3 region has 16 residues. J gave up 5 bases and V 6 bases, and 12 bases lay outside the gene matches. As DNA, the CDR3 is TGTGCCATCAGCGACATTTTTGGGACTAGTCACAATGAGCAGTTCTTC. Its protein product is CAISDIFGTSHNEQFF.

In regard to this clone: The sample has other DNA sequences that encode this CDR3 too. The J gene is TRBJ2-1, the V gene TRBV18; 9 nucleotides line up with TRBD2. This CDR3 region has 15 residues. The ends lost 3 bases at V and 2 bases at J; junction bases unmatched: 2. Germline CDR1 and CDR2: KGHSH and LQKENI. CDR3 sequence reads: CASSPLAGTYNEQFF. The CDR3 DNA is TGTGCCAGCTCACCCCTAGCGGGAACCTACAATGAGCAGTTCTTC. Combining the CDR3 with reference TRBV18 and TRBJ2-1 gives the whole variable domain NAGVMQNPRHLVRRRGQEARLRCSPMKGHSHVYWYRQLPEEGLKFMVYLQKENIIDESGMPKERFSAEFPKEGPSILRIQQVVRGDSAAYFCASSPLAGTYNEQFFGPGTRLTVL.

CDR3 DNA: TGTGCCAGCCGAGCAGGGACATTAAATAATTCACCCCTCCACTTT. Its translation is CASRAGTLNNSPLHF. The chain carries TRBV27 and TRBJ1-6, with D possibly matching TRBD1 (6 bases). Trimming left V 8 bases short and J 5 bases short, with 16 bases between. The CDR3 is 15 residues long. Germline V gives CDR1 MNHEY, CDR2 SMNVEV (reference sequence).

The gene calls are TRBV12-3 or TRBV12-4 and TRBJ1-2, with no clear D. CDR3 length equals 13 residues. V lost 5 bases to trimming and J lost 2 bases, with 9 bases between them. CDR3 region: CASSPGRNYGYTF. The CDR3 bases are TGTGCCAGCAGTCCAGGTAGAAACTATGGCTACACCTTC.

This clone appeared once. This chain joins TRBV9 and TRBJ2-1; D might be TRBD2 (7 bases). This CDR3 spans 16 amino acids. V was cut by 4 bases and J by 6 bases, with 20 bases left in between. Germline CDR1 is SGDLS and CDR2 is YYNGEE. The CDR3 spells CASSKGGDPSPNEQFF. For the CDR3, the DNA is TGTGCCAGCAGCAAAGGGGGGGACCCTTCACCCAATGAGCAGTTCTTC.

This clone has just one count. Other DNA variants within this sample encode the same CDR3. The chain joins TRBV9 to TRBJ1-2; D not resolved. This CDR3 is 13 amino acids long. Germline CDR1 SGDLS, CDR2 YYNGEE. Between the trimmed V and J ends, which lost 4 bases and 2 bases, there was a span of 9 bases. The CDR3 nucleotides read TGTGCCAGCAGCCCCGGACTGAACTATGGCTACACCTTC. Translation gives CASSPGLNYGYTF.

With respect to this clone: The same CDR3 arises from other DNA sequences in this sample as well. In DNA, the CDR3 is TGTGCCAGCAGCTTGTCGGTGAACACCGGGGAGCTGTTTTTT. It specifies CASSLSVNTGELFF. The rearrangement uses TRBV5-5 and TRBJ2-2; no clear D. This CDR3 is built from 14 residues. Trimming took off 1 base at V and 1 base at J, with 5 bases between the two ends. CDR1 and CDR2 (germline): SGHKS, YYEKEE (reference sequence).

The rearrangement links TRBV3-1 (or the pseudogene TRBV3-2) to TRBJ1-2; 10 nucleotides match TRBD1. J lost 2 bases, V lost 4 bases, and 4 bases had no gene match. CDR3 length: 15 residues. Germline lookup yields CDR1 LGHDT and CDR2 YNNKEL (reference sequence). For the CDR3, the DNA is TGTGCCAGCAGCCCCTGGACAGGGGGGAACTATGGCTACACCTTC. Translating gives CASSPWTGGNYGYTF.

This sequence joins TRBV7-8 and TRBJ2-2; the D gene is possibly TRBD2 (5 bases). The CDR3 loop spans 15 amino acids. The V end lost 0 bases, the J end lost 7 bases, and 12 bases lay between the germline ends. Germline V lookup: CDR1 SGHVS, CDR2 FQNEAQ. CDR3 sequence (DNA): TGTGCCAGCAGCTTAGCGCTACCCGAGGGCGGGGAGCTGTTTTTT. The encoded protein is CASSLALPEGGELFF.

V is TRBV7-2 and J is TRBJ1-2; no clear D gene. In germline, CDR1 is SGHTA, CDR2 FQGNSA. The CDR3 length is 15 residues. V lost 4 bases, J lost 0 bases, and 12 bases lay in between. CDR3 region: CASSSRTGANYGYTF. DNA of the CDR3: TGTGCCAGCAGCTCCCGGACGGGAGCTAACTATGGCTACACCTTC.

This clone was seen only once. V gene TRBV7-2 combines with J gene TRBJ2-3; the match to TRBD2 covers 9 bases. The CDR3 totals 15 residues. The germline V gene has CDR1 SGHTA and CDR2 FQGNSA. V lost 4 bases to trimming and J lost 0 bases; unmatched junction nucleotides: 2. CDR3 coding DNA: TGTGCCAGCAGCTCTAGCGGGACTAGCACAGATACGCAGTATTTT. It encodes CASSSSGTSTDTQYF.